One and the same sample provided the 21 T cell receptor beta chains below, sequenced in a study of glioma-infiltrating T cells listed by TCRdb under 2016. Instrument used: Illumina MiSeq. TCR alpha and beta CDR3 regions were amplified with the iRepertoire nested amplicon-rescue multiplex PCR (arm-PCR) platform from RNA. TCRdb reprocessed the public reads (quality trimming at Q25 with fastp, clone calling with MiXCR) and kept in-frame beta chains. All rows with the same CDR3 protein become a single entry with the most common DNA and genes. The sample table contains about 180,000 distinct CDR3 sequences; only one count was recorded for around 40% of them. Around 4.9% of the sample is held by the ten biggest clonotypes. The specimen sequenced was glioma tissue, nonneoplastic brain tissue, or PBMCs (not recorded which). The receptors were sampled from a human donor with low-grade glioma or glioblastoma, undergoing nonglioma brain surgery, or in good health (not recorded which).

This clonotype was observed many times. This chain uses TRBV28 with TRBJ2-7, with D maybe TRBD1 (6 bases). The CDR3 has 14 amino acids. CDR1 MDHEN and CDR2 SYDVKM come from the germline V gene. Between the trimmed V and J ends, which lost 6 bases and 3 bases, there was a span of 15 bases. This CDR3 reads CASRQGTSGYEQYF. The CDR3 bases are TGTGCCAGCAGACAGGGAACCTCGGGCTACGAGCAGTACTTC.

CDR3 sequence reads: CASSQSGLEQYF. CDR3 coding DNA: TGTGCCAGCAGCCAATCGGGGTTAGAGCAGTACTTC. V is TRBV14 and J is TRBJ2-7; the D gene is possibly TRBD2 (5 bases). Germline V gives CDR1 SGHDN, CDR2 FVKESK. The CDR3 is made up of 12 amino acids. The V end lost 2 bases, the J end lost 7 bases, and 9 bases lay between the germline ends.

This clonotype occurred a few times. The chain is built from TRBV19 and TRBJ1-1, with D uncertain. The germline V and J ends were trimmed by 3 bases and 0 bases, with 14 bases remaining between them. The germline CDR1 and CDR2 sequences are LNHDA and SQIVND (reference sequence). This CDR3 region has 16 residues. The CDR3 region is CASSILAGNMNTEAFF. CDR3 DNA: TGTGCCAGTAGTATCTTGGCGGGGAACATGAACACTGAAGCTTTCTTT.

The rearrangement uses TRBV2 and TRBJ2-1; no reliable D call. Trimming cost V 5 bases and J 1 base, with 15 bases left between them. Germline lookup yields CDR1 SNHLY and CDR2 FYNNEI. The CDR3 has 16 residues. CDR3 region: CASSNSHARSYNEQFF. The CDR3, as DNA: TGTGCCAGCAGTAATTCTCACGCGAGGTCCTACAATGAGCAGTTCTTC.

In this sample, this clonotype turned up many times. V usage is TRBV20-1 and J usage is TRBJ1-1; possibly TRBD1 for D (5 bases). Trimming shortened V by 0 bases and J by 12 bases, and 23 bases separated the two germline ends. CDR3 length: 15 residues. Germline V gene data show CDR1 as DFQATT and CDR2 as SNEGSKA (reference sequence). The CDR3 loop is CSARDGLGQRAGSFF. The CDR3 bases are TGCAGTGCTAGAGATGGCTTGGGGCAGCGGGCCGGGTCTTTCTTT.

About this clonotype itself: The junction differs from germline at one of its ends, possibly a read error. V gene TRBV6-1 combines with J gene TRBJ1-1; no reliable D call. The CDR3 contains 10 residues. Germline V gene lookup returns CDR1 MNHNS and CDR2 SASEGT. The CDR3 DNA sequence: TGTGCCGGCAGTTTAGTTGAAGCTTTCTTC. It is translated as CAGSLVEAFF.

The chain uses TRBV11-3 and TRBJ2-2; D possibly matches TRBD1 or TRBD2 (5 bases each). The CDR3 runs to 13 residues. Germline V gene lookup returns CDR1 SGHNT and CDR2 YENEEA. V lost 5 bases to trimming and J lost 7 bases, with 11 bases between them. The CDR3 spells CASSLRDGGELFF. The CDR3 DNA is TGTGCCAGCAGCCTACGGGACGGCGGGGAGCTGTTTTTT.

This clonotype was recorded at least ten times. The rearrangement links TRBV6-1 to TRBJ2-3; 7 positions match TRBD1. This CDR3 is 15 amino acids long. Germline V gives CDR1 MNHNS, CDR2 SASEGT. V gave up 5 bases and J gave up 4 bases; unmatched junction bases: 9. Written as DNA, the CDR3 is TGTGCCAGCAGTTACGCGCGAACAGGGGCAGATACGCAGTATTTT. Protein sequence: CASSYARTGADTQYF.

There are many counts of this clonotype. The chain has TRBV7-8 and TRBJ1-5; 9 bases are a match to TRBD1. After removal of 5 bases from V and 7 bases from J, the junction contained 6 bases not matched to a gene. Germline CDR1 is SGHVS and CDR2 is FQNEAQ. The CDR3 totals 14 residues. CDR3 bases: TGTGCCAGCAGCGCCGGGACAGGGTACCAGCCCCAGCATTTT. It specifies CASSAGTGYQPQHF.

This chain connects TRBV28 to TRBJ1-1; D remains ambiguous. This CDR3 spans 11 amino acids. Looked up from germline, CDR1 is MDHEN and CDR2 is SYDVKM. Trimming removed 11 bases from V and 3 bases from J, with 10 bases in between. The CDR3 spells CAGMAYTEAFF. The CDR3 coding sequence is TGTGCCGGCATGGCTTACACTGAAGCTTTCTTT.

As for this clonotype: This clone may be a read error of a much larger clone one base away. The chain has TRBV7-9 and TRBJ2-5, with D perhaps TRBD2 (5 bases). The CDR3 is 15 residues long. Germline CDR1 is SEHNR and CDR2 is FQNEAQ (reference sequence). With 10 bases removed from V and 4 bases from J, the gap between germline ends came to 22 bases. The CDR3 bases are TGTGCCACCATAAACCCGCCGGGGTCCCGAGAGACCCAGTACTTC. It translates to CATINPPGSRETQYF.

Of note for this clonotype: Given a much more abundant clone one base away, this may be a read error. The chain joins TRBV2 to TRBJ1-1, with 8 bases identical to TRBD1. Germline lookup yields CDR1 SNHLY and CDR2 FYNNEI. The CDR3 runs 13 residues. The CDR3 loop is CTSRTGRNTEAFF. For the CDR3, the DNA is TGTACCAGCAGGACAGGGCGGAACACTGAAGCTTTCTTT.

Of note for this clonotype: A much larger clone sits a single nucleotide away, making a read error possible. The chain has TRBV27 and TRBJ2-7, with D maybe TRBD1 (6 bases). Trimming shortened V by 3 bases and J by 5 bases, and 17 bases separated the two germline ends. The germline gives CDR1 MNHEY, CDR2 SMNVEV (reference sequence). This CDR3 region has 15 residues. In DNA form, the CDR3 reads TGTGCCAGCAGTTTCTTCGGGGCAGGGGCAGACGAGCAGTACTTC. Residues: CASSFFGAGADEQYF.

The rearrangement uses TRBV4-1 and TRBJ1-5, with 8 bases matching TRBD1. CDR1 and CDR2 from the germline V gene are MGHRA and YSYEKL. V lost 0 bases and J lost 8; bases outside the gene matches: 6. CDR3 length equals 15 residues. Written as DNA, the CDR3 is TGCGCCAGCAGCCAAGAGGACAGGGAGAATAAGCCCCAGCATTTT. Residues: CASSQEDRENKPQHF.

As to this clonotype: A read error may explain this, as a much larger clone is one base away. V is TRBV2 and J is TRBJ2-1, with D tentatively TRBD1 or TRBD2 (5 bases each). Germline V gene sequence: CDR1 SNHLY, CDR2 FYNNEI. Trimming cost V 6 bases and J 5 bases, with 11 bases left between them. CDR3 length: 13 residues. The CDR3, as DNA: TGTGCCAGCAGGTGGTCGGGACACAATGAGCAGTTCTTC. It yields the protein CASRWSGHNEQFF.

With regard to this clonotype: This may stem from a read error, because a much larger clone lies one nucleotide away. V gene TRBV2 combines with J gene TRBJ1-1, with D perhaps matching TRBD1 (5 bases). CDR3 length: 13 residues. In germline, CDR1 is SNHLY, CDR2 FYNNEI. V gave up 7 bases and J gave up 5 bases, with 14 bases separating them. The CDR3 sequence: CASKVGQQTEAFF. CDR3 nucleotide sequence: TGTGCCAGCAAGGTGGGGCAGCAAACTGAAGCTTTCTTT.

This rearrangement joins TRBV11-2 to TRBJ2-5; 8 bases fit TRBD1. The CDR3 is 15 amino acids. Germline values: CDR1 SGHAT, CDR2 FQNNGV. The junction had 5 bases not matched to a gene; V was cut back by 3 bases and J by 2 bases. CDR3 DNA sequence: TGTGCCAGCAGCTTCGACAGGGGAGGACAAGAGACCCAGTACTTC. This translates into CASSFDRGGQETQYF.

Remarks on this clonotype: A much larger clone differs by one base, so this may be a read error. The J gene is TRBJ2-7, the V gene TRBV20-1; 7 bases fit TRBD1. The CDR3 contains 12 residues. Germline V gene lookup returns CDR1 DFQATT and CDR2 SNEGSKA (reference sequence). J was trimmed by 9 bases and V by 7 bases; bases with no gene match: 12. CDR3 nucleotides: TGCAGTGGACAGGGTCCCCTAAACGGGCAGTACTTC. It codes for CSGQGPLNGQYF.

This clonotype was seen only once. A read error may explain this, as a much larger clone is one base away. The chain's CDR3 is CASSLRQGNTEAFF. The CDR3 DNA reads as TGTGCCAGCAGCCTCCGACAAGGAAACACTGAAGCTTTCTTT. V is TRBV3-1 and J is TRBJ1-1, with no clear D. The CDR3 contains 14 residues. The V gene's germline CDR1 is LGHDT and CDR2 YNNKEL (reference sequence). V dropped 4 bases and J dropped 2 bases, with 11 bases sitting between them.

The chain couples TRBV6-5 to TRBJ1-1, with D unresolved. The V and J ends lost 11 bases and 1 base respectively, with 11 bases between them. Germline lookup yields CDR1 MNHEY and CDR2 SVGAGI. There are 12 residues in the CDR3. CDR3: CAVKEPNTEAFF. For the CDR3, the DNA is TGTGCCGTCAAAGAGCCGAACACTGAAGCTTTCTTT.

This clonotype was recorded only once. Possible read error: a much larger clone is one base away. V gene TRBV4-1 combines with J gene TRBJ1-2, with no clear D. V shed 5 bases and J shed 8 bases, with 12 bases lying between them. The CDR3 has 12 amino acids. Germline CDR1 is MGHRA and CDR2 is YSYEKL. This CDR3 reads CASSSRPHGYTF. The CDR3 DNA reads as TGCGCCAGCAGCTCTAGACCGCACGGCTACACCTTC.